The rows below give T cell receptor beta chains drawn from one sample of a study of control samples from healthy donors and cancer patients. Sequencing was performed with immunoSEQ multiplex PCR; in TCRdb, only in-frame clones are kept and a portion is missing. This repertoire shows 150,000 to 200,000 clones, 80% to 90% found once; its top ten account for about 5.3%. Sequenced material: blood. These receptor sequences come from a woman aged 25 to 39 in good health. CDR3s include the opening cysteine and the closing phenylalanine or tryptophan. D genes are given only for firm matches. For some rows the clone size is stated as once, few or many, or as a class when expanded; others skip it.

clone_size	d_call	v_call	j_call	cdr3_aa	cdr3_nt
NA	TRBD1	TRBV30	TRBJ1-1	CAWMDRGFTEAFF	TGTGCCTGGATGGACAGGGGATTCACTGAAGCTTTCTTT
NA	NA	TRBV15	TRBJ1-2	CATSSGAVTGTNVGYTF	TGTGCCACCAGCAGTGGGGCCGTCACCGGGACCAATGTGGGCTACACCTTC
NA	TRBD1	TRBV27	TRBJ1-5	CASSFRWTGWDQPQHF	TGTGCCAGCAGTTTTCGCTGGACAGGGTGGGATCAGCCCCAGCATTTT
NA	NA	TRBV5-1	TRBJ1-2	CASSQTTGVYYYGYTF	TGCGCCAGCAGCCAAACAACAGGAGTGTATTACTATGGCTACACCTTC
few	TRBD1	TRBV10-3	TRBJ2-1	CAISGTGGRTSYNEQFF	TGTGCCATCAGTGGGACAGGGGGGCGAACCTCCTACAATGAGCAGTTCTTC
NA	NA	TRBV30	TRBJ2-2	CAWLKASYTGELFF	TGTGCCTGGTTGAAGGCGTCTTACACCGGGGAGCTGTTTTTT
NA	NA	TRBV27	TRBJ2-1	CASSTRLLPTDEQFF	TGTGCCAGCAGTACAAGACTGCTCCCCACCGATGAGCAGTTCTTC
NA	TRBD1	TRBV27	TRBJ2-5	CASSFRGQETQYF	TGTGCCAGCAGTTTCAGGGGGCAAGAGACCCAGTACTTC
NA	NA	TRBV28	TRBJ2-2	CASSLSGVNTGELFF	TGTGCCAGCAGTTTATCGGGGGTGAACACCGGGGAGCTGTTTTTT
NA	TRBD2	TRBV7-9	TRBJ2-3	CASSLFGLAGGRDTQYF	TGTGCCAGCAGCCTTTTCGGACTAGCGGGGGGGCGAGATACGCAGTATTTT
NA	NA	TRBV27	TRBJ2-4	CASSFLANPQNIQYF	TGTGCCAGCAGTTTCCTAGCCAATCCCCAAAACATTCAGTACTTC
NA	TRBD1	TRBV20-1	TRBJ2-1	CSRQGLNEQFF	TGCAGTCGACAGGGCCTCAATGAGCAGTTCTTC
NA	TRBD1	TRBV28	TRBJ2-7	CASSPPGTGLGEQYF	TGTGCCAGCAGCCCCCCCGGGACAGGGTTGGGAGAGCAGTACTTC
NA	NA	TRBV6-1	TRBJ2-5	CASSEIRETQYF	TGTGCCAGCAGTGAAATTCGTGAGACCCAGTACTTC
NA	TRBD2	TRBV18	TRBJ2-1	CASSPPERGGFSREQFF	TGTGCCAGCTCACCACCGGAGCGGGGGGGATTTTCACGTGAGCAGTTCTTC
NA	TRBD2	TRBV9	TRBJ2-7	CASSGVAGSYEQYF	TGTGCCAGCAGCGGAGTAGCGGGCTCCTACGAGCAGTACTTC
NA	NA	TRBV7-9	TRBJ2-3	CASSRGRDAQYF	TGTGCCAGCAGCCGGGGGCGGGATGCGCAGTATTTT
NA	NA	TRBV27	TRBJ1-2	CASSLSLTADGYTF	TGTGCCAGCAGTTTATCGTTAACGGCTGATGGCTACACCTTC
NA	NA	TRBV6-5	TRBJ2-7	CASSGPGGLPYEQYF	TGTGCCAGCAGCGGCCCGGGGGGCTTGCCCTACGAGCAGTACTTC
NA	NA	TRBV3-1/TRBV3-2	TRBJ2-5	CATEGVTQYF	TGTGCCACCGAGGGGGTGACCCAGTACTTC
few	TRBD1	TRBV10-3	TRBJ1-2	CAITPDRGVTFIYGYTF	TGTGCCATCACCCCGGACAGGGGGGTAACGTTTATCTATGGCTACACCTTC
NA	TRBD2	TRBV5-1	TRBJ2-1	CASSLQRDAYNEQFF	TGCGCCAGCAGCTTGCAGCGGGATGCCTACAATGAGCAGTTCTTC
NA	TRBD1	TRBV9	TRBJ1-2	CASSRDREYGYTF	TGTGCCAGCAGCCGGGACAGGGAGTATGGCTACACCTTC
few	TRBD1	TRBV6-1	TRBJ2-3	CASSETGQGLTQYF	TGTGCCAGCAGTGAAACGGGACAGGGACTTACGCAGTATTTT
NA	TRBD2	TRBV30	TRBJ2-1	CAWVTSGKLRRQFF	TGTGCCTGGGTGACTAGCGGGAAGCTGCGGCGGCAGTTCTTC
few	TRBD2	TRBV5-4	TRBJ2-5	CASSFRLAGAGETQYF	TGTGCCAGCAGCTTCCGACTAGCGGGAGCCGGTGAGACCCAGTACTTC
NA	NA	TRBV6-1	TRBJ2-3	CASSEASGSFTDTQYF	TGTGCCAGCAGTGAAGCCTCCGGGTCTTTCACAGATACGCAGTATTTT
once	TRBD1	TRBV29-1	TRBJ1-4	CSVQRGQDEKLFF	TGCAGCGTTCAAAGGGGGCAGGATGAAAAACTGTTTTTT
NA	NA	TRBV28	TRBJ1-1	CASSSGQRTEAFF	TGTGCCAGCAGTTCAGGACAGCGGACTGAAGCTTTCTTT
NA	NA	TRBV24-1	TRBJ1-4	CASLMVVNEKLFF	TGTGCCTCTCTCATGGTAGTTAATGAAAAACTGTTTTTT
NA	NA	TRBV7-9	TRBJ1-2	CASSLQGNYGYTF	TGTGCCAGCAGCTTACAGGGAAACTATGGCTACACCTTC
NA	NA	TRBV6-5	TRBJ1-4	CASSPGATNEKLFF	TGTGCCAGCAGCCCAGGGGCAACTAATGAAAAACTGTTTTTT
NA	TRBD1	TRBV24-1	TRBJ2-1	CATSETDRGHEQFF	TGTGCCACCAGTGAGACCGACAGGGGCCATGAGCAGTTCTTC
NA	NA	TRBV10-3	TRBJ1-5	CATGVRLDSNQPQHF	TGTGCCACCGGCGTAAGGCTGGATAGCAATCAGCCCCAGCATTTT
NA	NA	TRBV14	TRBJ2-3	CASSQEWGADTQYF	TGTGCCAGCAGCCAAGAGTGGGGGGCAGATACGCAGTATTTT
NA	NA	TRBV14	TRBJ2-5	CASSQGRTFEETQYF	TGTGCCAGCAGCCAGGGTAGAACCTTTGAAGAGACCCAGTACTTC
NA	TRBD1	TRBV10-2	TRBJ2-4	CASSQYRGIAKNIQYF	TGCGCCAGCAGTCAGTACAGGGGGATAGCCAAAAACATTCAGTACTTC
NA	NA	TRBV5-1	TRBJ2-7	CASSPADPYEQYF	TGCGCCAGCAGCCCCGCAGATCCCTACGAGCAGTACTTC
NA	NA	TRBV27	TRBJ1-5	CASRYTGINQPQHF	TGTGCCAGCAGATATACAGGGATCAATCAGCCCCAGCATTTT
NA	NA	TRBV14	TRBJ2-2	CASSQVAGSGELFF	TGTGCCAGCAGCCAAGTTGCGGGGTCCGGGGAGCTGTTTTTT
NA	NA	TRBV10-1	TRBJ2-2	CASTPDTNTGELFF	TGCGCCAGCACCCCGGACACGAACACCGGGGAGCTGTTTTTT
NA	TRBD1	TRBV5-1	TRBJ1-1	CASSGTGDLNTEAFF	TGCGCCAGCAGCGGGACAGGGGACCTGAACACTGAAGCTTTCTTT
NA	NA	TRBV4-1	TRBJ2-5	CASSQESGQETQYF	TGCGCCAGCAGCCAAGAGTCAGGGCAAGAGACCCAGTACTTC
NA	TRBD1	TRBV3-1/TRBV3-2	TRBJ2-3	CASTGTGGPHTQYF	TGTGCCAGCACCGGGACAGGGGGGCCCCATACGCAGTATTTT